Given below is one T cell receptor (beta chain) in context. The data derive from a study of control samples from healthy donors and cancer patients. Trimming shortened V by 6 bases and J by 5 bases, and 11 bases separated the two germline ends. Germline V lookup: CDR1 SGHTA, CDR2 FQGNSA. The CDR3 runs to 13 residues. Sequencing was performed with immunoSEQ multiplex PCR; in TCRdb, only in-frame clones are kept and a portion is missing. Of hundreds of thousands of clones in the sample, roughly 90% were seen once. Source material: PBMCs. This TCR was recovered from a man aged 35 to 55 with head and neck cancer. The rearrangement uses TRBV7-2 and TRBJ1-5; no definite D call. CDR3 protein: CASRFGMDQPQHF. CDR3 nucleotide sequence: TGTGCCAGCAGGTTTGGAATGGATCAGCCCCAGCATTTT.